Below, 7 T cell receptor beta chains from the same sample are listed, as sequenced in a study of early T cells in non-severe SARS-CoV-2 infection. MiXCR was run by TCRdb on the 5' RACE reads, yielding one entry per CDR3 protein. The sample has fewer than 110,000 distinct CDR3 sequences; around 10% are singletons. Sequenced: whole blood. Source of these receptors: an adult who was a healthcare worker with PCR-confirmed SARS-CoV-2 infection or an uninfected control (not recorded which).

The chain links TRBV3-1 to TRBJ2-7; a weak D match, TRBD1 (5 bases). This CDR3 comprises 13 residues. The V end lost 4 bases, the J end lost 3 bases, and 10 bases lay between the germline ends. Looked up from germline, CDR1 is LGHDT and CDR2 is YNNKEL (reference sequence). CDR3 sequence: CASSPGQFYEQYF. The CDR3 bases are TGTGCCAGCAGCCCTGGACAATTCTACGAGCAGTACTTC.

This clonotype has ten or more counts. The rearrangement joins TRBV2 to TRBJ2-5; TRBD2 agrees at 13 bases. CDR3 size: 16 residues. Losses at the gene ends were 7 bases for V and 5 bases for J; bases not matched to a gene: 10. Germline CDR1 is SNHLY and CDR2 is FYNNEI. This chain's CDR3 is CASTTSGRGLFETQYF. DNA of the CDR3: TGTGCCAGCACTACTAGCGGGAGGGGGCTGTTTGAGACCCAGTACTTC.

In DNA, the CDR3 is TGTGCCAGCAGCGGACAGGGCCAAGAGACCCAGTACTTC. Protein sequence: CASSGQGQETQYF. V is TRBV9 and J is TRBJ2-5; 7 nucleotides agree with TRBD1. This CDR3 is built from 13 residues. Per the germline V gene, CDR1 is SGDLS and CDR2 is YYNGEE. The J segment lost 1 base and the V segment lost 3 bases, leaving 0 bases of the junction unmatched.

The chain is built from TRBV20-1 and TRBJ1-1, with D uncertain. The CDR3 spans 14 residues. Germline V gene data show CDR1 as DFQATT and CDR2 as SNEGSKA (reference sequence). V gave up 6 bases and J gave up 0 bases, with 14 bases separating them. This chain's CDR3 is CSANLNTLNTEAFF. CDR3 in DNA: TGCAGTGCAAACCTGAACACCTTGAACACTGAAGCTTTCTTT.

In this sample, this clonotype turned up many times. The V gene is TRBV12-5, the J gene TRBJ1-1; TRBD1 aligns across 7 bases. The CDR3 sequence is 15 residues long. The germline V gene has CDR1 LGHNT and CDR2 FRNRAP. V lost 1 base to trimming and J lost 0 bases; unmatched junction nucleotides: 2. The CDR3 spells CASGLAGTVNTEAFF. The DNA of the CDR3 is TGTGCTAGTGGTTTGGCCGGGACAGTGAACACTGAAGCTTTCTTT.

The chain has TRBV20-1 and TRBJ2-3; 11 bases align to TRBD2. In germline, CDR1 is DFQATT, CDR2 SNEGSKA (reference sequence). The CDR3 contains 17 residues. With 6 bases clipped from V and 0 bases from J, the junction kept 11 bases outside the gene matches. CDR3 protein: CSAPPHSSGRSTDTQYF. Written as DNA, the CDR3 is TGCAGTGCCCCTCCCCATTCTAGCGGGAGGAGCACAGATACGCAGTATTTT.

The V and J genes are TRBV20-1 and TRBJ2-5, with D hard to call. Per the germline V gene, CDR1 is DFQATT and CDR2 is SNEGSKA (reference sequence). CDR3 length: 14 residues. V gave up 0 bases and J gave up 4 bases, with 12 bases separating them. CDR3 coding DNA: TGCAGTGCTAGAGAGCAAGTACATATAGAGACCCAGTACTTC. It codes for CSAREQVHIETQYF.